This is a list of T cell receptor beta chains from one sample in a study of cytomegalovirus exposure and HLA in healthy donors. TCRdb keeps only in-frame clones here, not all; method: immunoSEQ multiplex PCR. The sample includes about 170,000 clones, approximately 81% seen only once; the top ten take over 2%. Sequenced input: PBMCs. These receptors were collected from a woman aged 45-65 years in good health and CMV-seronegative. Each CDR3 is given with its conserved first and last residue. The order of the fields is V gene, clone size, J gene, D gene, CDR3 protein, CDR3 DNA. The D gene is left open where the match is weak. The size field is filled for only some rows; it gives once, few, many or a size class.

>TRBV14|-|TRBJ2-6|-
CASSQVDITGPNVLTF
TGTGCCAGCAGCCAAGTCGATATTACTGGGCCCAACGTCCTGACTTTC
>TRBV6-5|-|TRBJ1-4|-
CASTASDGMEVVFF
TGTGCCAGCACTGCTAGTGACGGGATGGAGGTGGTGTTTTTT
>TRBV7-9|once|TRBJ2-1|TRBD2
CASSLLSGGASEQFF
TGTGCCAGCAGCTTACTTAGCGGGGGGGCCAGCGAGCAGTTCTTC
>TRBV7-9|-|TRBJ2-3|-
CASSPGTTSTDTQYF
TGTGCCAGCAGCCCCGGGACAACTAGCACAGATACGCAGTATTTT
>TRBV7-2|-|TRBJ2-1|TRBD2
CASSSQTGTTYNEQFF
TGTGCCAGCAGCTCGCAGACCGGGACTACCTACAATGAGCAGTTCTTC
>TRBV20-1|-|TRBJ2-4|-
CSAPYVNFQYF
TGCAGTGCCCCGTATGTTAACTTTCAGTACTTC
>TRBV14|-|TRBJ1-1|-
CASSQEVGAGRFMNTEAFF
TGTGCCAGCAGCCAAGAGGTTGGGGCAGGGAGGTTCATGAACACTGAAGCTTTCTTT
>TRBV28|-|TRBJ1-5|-
CASSLVGGAGRNQPQHF
TGTGCCAGCAGTTTGGTCGGGGGGGCTGGGCGCAATCAGCCCCAGCATTTT
>TRBV2|-|TRBJ2-3|TRBD2
CASSLRTSGGATDTQYF
TGTGCCAGCAGCCTACGGACTAGCGGGGGGGCCACAGATACGCAGTATTTT
>TRBV5-1|once|TRBJ1-1|-
CASSLYGTNTEAFF
TGCGCCAGCAGCTTGTATGGGACAAACACTGAAGCTTTCTTT
>TRBV5-4|-|TRBJ2-5|TRBD2
CASSPRPVAGGGETQYF
TGTGCCAGCAGCCCACGGCCCGTAGCGGGAGGTGGGGAGACCCAGTACTTC
>TRBV4-3|-|TRBJ1-5|-
CASSLSWGRGHQPQHF
TGCGCCAGCAGCCTAAGTTGGGGGCGCGGGCATCAGCCCCAGCATTTT
>TRBV29-1|-|TRBJ2-1|-
CSVTPRLIGNEQFF
TGCAGCGTTACTCCCCGGTTGATCGGCAATGAGCAGTTCTTC
>TRBV11-2|-|TRBJ2-7|-
CASSSLGVGGFYEQYF
TGTGCCAGCAGCTCTCTAGGTGTAGGGGGTTTCTACGAGCAGTACTTC
>TRBV14|-|TRBJ1-1|-
CASSQALNTEAFF
TGTGCCAGCAGCCAAGCTCTGAACACTGAAGCTTTCTTT
>TRBV7-2|-|TRBJ2-5|TRBD2
CASSQAVAGAQETQYF
TGTGCCAGCAGCCAAGCGGTAGCGGGGGCACAAGAGACCCAGTACTTC
>TRBV30|-|TRBJ1-3|-
CAWNMRGVVGNTIYF
TGTGCCTGGAATATGCGGGGGGTAGTTGGAAACACCATATATTTT
>TRBV19|-|TRBJ1-2|-
CASRETAYLGGYTF
TGTGCCAGTCGTGAGACCGCATACCTCGGGGGCTACACCTTC
>TRBV9|-|TRBJ2-2|-
CASSVEPSAAMNTGELFF
TGTGCCAGCAGCGTAGAACCTAGCGCGGCGATGAACACCGGGGAGCTGTTTTTT
>TRBV7-2|-|TRBJ1-3|-
CASSPLLFSGNTIYF
TGTGCCAGCAGCCCCCTTCTTTTCTCTGGAAACACCATATATTTT
>TRBV7-7|-|TRBJ2-1|-
CASSLDSGPFSSYNEQFF
TGTGCCAGCAGCCTAGACAGCGGGCCCTTTAGCTCCTACAATGAGCAGTTCTTC
>TRBV27|-|TRBJ1-4|TRBD1
CASSLRGRGQATNEKLFF
TGTGCCAGCAGTTTACGGGGCAGGGGGCAGGCAACTAATGAAAAACTGTTTTTT
>TRBV4-3|-|TRBJ1-3|-
CASSQDGGTGNTIYF
TGCGCCAGCAGCCAAGATGGGGGGACTGGAAACACCATATATTTT
>TRBV7-9|-|TRBJ2-4|TRBD1
CASSPRQGKNIQYF
TGTGCCAGCAGCCCCCGACAGGGAAAAAACATTCAGTACTTC
>TRBV5-1|-|TRBJ2-7|-
CASSHPGSYEQYF
TGCGCCAGCAGCCACCCGGGCTCCTACGAGCAGTACTTC
>TRBV2|few|TRBJ2-3|TRBD2
CASMAGEGTDTQYF
TGTGCCAGCATGGCGGGAGAAGGCACAGATACGCAGTATTTT
>TRBV2|once|TRBJ2-7|-
CASSEEQGRGWF
TGTGCCAGCAGTGAAGAGCAGGGGAGAGGGTGGTTC
>TRBV7-2|-|TRBJ1-5|-
CASSWTASNQPQHF
TGTGCCAGCAGCTGGACAGCTAGCAATCAGCCCCAGCATTTT
>TRBV9|few|TRBJ2-2|TRBD2
CASSAIAGAGRTGELFF
TGTGCCAGCAGCGCTATAGCGGGAGCGGGCCGAACCGGGGAGCTGTTTTTT
>TRBV7-2|-|TRBJ2-3|-
CASSKLAHTQYF
TGTGCCAGCAGCAAACTAGCACATACGCAGTATTTT
>TRBV7-2|-|TRBJ2-1|TRBD2
CASSLGLAGGNNEQFF
TGTGCCAGCAGCTTAGGACTAGCGGGAGGTAACAATGAGCAGTTCTTC
>TRBV27|-|TRBJ1-4|-
CASSFEQGREKLFF
TGTGCCAGCAGTTTTGAGCAAGGCAGGGAAAAACTGTTTTTT
>TRBV18|-|TRBJ1-1|TRBD1
CASSRGQPVGTEAFF
TGTGCCAGCTCACGGGGACAGCCGGTCGGCACTGAAGCTTTCTTT